This T cell receptor beta chain was recovered during a study of T cell repertoires in cytomegalovirus infection. General study results and limits: Summed frequency of public TCR beta families distinguished CMV carriers with the relevant HLA. Clonotypes of TCR beta that were HLA-C-restricted and CMV-specific dominated the ex vivo response.

TCRdb itself ran the reads through MiXCR, one entry per CDR3 protein. The sample lists about 260,000 distinct CDR3 sequences, approximately 8.3% occurring once. This clonotype has a count of ten or more. Its antigen is not identified. The CDR3 covers 16 residues. Germline CDR1 SGHTA, CDR2 FQGNSA. The V gene lost 3 bases and the J gene lost 5 bases, with 19 bases spanning the gap. Sequencing was performed on PBMCs. The source is a human donor in good health (CMV status not recorded). Some clones in this sample may be carry-over from other donors' samples. V gene TRBV7-2 combines with J gene TRBJ1-1, with D perhaps TRBD1 (6 bases). CDR3 loop: CASSFQGFSLRTEAFF. The CDR3 coding sequence is TGTGCCAGCAGCTTCCAGGGGTTCTCTCTTCGGACTGAAGCTTTCTTT.